The 20 T cell receptor beta chains below come from one sample, sequenced in a study of vaccination and CD4 T cells after COVID-19. The Oncomine TCR Beta short-read assay was what sequenced the DNA obtained from cultured CD4+ T cells. One entry per CDR3 protein, called by TCRdb with MiXCR from the PCR reads. The profile shows about 10,000 distinct CDR3 sequences, around three fifths of them singletons. Treatment meaning: roughly ten-day PBMC culture with coronavirus spike peptide pools or control peptides (ViraFEST assay). Antigen specificity for these receptors is unknown. The sequences come from CD4+ T cells from blood, cultured in vitro, collected before SARS-CoV-2 vaccination. The origin of the receptors is a human donor who had recovered from COVID-19.

V usage is TRBV2 and J usage is TRBJ2-5; perhaps TRBD1 as D (5 bases). Germline V gene sequence: CDR1 SNHLY, CDR2 FYNNEI. This CDR3 comprises 12 residues. V was pared by 5 bases and J by 2 bases, with 6 bases between. CDR3 bases: TGTGCCAGCAGTCGACAGCAAGAGACCCAGTACTTC. Translated: CASSRQQETQYF.

The genes are TRBV6-1 and TRBJ1-4; D remains ambiguous. Germline V gene sequence: CDR1 MNHNS, CDR2 SASEGT. The CDR3 is 15 amino acids. V gave up 9 bases and J gave up 0 bases, with 14 bases separating them. In nucleotides, the CDR3 is TGTGCCAGTACCCCAGGTGCTGCAACTAATGAAAAACTGTTTTTT. It specifies CASTPGAATNEKLFF.

This clonotype was found a few times. This sequence joins TRBV20-1 and TRBJ2-6; D gene ambiguous. The V and J ends lost 6 bases and 0 bases respectively, with 18 bases between them. The CDR3 consists of 17 residues. Germline V CDR1 and CDR2: DFQATT, SNEGSKA (reference sequence). The CDR3 reads CSARRTSPDSGANVLTF. CDR3 in DNA: TGCAGTGCCAGAAGAACATCGCCGGACTCTGGGGCCAACGTCCTGACTTTC.

This chain links TRBV6-1 with TRBJ2-2; 9 positions match TRBD1. Per germline, CDR1 MNHNS and CDR2 SASEGT. With V trimmed by 1 base and J by 3 bases, 0 bases remained unmatched. The length of the CDR3 is 15 residues. Here the CDR3 reads CASSEGTGDTGELFF. The CDR3 coding sequence is TGTGCCAGCAGTGAAGGGACAGGGGACACCGGGGAGCTGTTTTTT.

This chain joins TRBV7-3 and TRBJ2-3; D not resolved. The CDR3 length is 14 residues. V was clipped by 5 bases and J by 6 bases, with 15 bases between them. Germline loops: CDR1 SGHTA, CDR2 FQGTGA. Here the CDR3 reads CASSRADPRDTQYF. The CDR3 region has the DNA TGTGCCAGCAGCCGCGCTGACCCGAGGGATACGCAGTATTTT.

The rearrangement links TRBV7-6 to TRBJ2-3; 10 nucleotides align to TRBD2. The CDR3 loop spans 17 amino acids. Germline lookup yields CDR1 SGHVS and CDR2 FNYEAQ. The trim removed 5 bases at V and 2 bases at J, leaving 10 bases unmatched. Here the CDR3 reads CASSLLTSGSHTDTQYF. Here the CDR3 DNA reads TGTGCCAGCAGCCTACTGACTAGCGGGTCCCACACAGATACGCAGTATTTT. The full variable domain, with the rest looked up from reference TRBV7-6 and TRBJ2-3, is GAGVSQSPRYKVTKRGQDVALRCDPISGHVSLYWYRQALGQGPEFLTYFNYEAQQDKSGLPNDRFSAERPEGSISTLTIQRTEQRDSAMYRCASSLLTSGSHTDTQYFGPGTRLTVL.

The chain has TRBV27 and TRBJ1-2; TRBD1 matches 7 bases. The CDR3 totals 16 residues. Per germline, CDR1 MNHEY and CDR2 SMNVEV (reference sequence). With V trimmed by 2 bases and J by 1 base, 7 bases remained unmatched. DNA for the CDR3: TGTGCCAGCAGTTTAATCCCGGGACAGAGTAACTATGGCTACACCTTC. Its translation is CASSLIPGQSNYGYTF.

The rearrangement links TRBV5-1 to TRBJ2-7; 8 positions agree with TRBD1. This CDR3 has 13 residues. Germline loops: CDR1 SGHRS, CDR2 YFSETQ. V was clipped by 2 bases and J by 7 bases; unmatched bases: 5. CDR3 sequence: CASSFQGAGEQYF. The CDR3 region has the DNA TGCGCCAGCAGCTTCCAGGGGGCGGGTGAGCAGTACTTC.

The chain recombines TRBV20-1 with TRBJ1-2; D gene ambiguous. There are 12 residues in the CDR3. Germline V gene data show CDR1 as DFQATT and CDR2 as SNEGSKA (reference sequence). The ends were cut back, 3 bases at V and 4 bases at J, with 9 bases in the middle. The CDR3 DNA follows: TGCAGTGCTAGGAGGCAGATCTATGGCTACACCTTC. Its protein product is CSARRQIYGYTF.

The rearrangement links TRBV28 to TRBJ1-5; D gene uncertain. V lost 9 bases, J lost 2 bases, and 23 bases lay in between. The CDR3 runs to 17 residues. Germline-derived CDR1 and CDR2 are MDHEN and SYDVKM. CDR3 in amino acids: CASFPHPGRQRNQPQHF. In DNA, the CDR3 is TGTGCCAGTTTCCCCCATCCCGGGAGGCAGCGCAATCAGCCCCAGCATTTT.

The V and J genes are TRBV20-1 and TRBJ1-5, with D possibly matching TRBD1 (5 bases). The CDR3 is 15 amino acids. From germline, CDR1 is DFQATT and CDR2 SNEGSKA (reference sequence). Trimming shortened V by 1 base and J by 0 bases, and 10 bases separated the two germline ends. CDR3 loop: CSARVLGGSNQPQHF. CDR3 nucleotide sequence: TGCAGTGCTAGAGTGTTGGGGGGTAGCAATCAGCCCCAGCATTTT.

V is TRBV6-1 and J is TRBJ1-1; D gene uncertain. The CDR3 contains 13 residues. Trimming removed 7 bases from V and 5 bases from J, with 14 bases in between. Germline values: CDR1 MNHNS, CDR2 SASEGT. DNA of the CDR3: TGTGCCAGCACCCAGAGCCCCGGGACTGAAGCTTTCTTT. It yields the protein CASTQSPGTEAFF.

The rearrangement links TRBV2 to TRBJ1-5; no definite D call. Looked up from germline, CDR1 is SNHLY and CDR2 is FYNNEI. The V gene lost 3 bases and the J gene lost 0 bases, with 6 bases spanning the gap. The CDR3 length is 14 residues. The CDR3 reads CASSDIYSNQPQHF. In nucleotides, the CDR3 is TGTGCCAGCAGTGACATCTATAGCAATCAGCCCCAGCATTTT.

This clonotype turned up a few times. This rearrangement joins TRBV6-1 to TRBJ1-1, with 9 positions matching TRBD1. Unmatched junction bases numbered 10, after V lost 10 bases and J lost 4 bases. The CDR3 length is 14 residues. Germline CDR1 is MNHNS and CDR2 is SASEGT. CDR3 nucleotide sequence: TGTGCCACCTCGACAGGGGGGGAGAGCACTGAAGCTTTCTTT. It is translated as CATSTGGESTEAFF.

The V call is TRBV19, the J call TRBJ1-6; 7 positions match TRBD1. Germline CDR1 is LNHDA and CDR2 is SQIVND (reference sequence). Trimming cost V 6 bases and J 5 bases; bases outside gene matches: 10. CDR3 size: 16 residues. CDR3 amino acids: CASRGQQLTNNSPLHF. The CDR3 coding sequence is TGTGCCAGTAGGGGACAGCAGCTTACCAATAATTCACCCCTCCACTTT.

This rearrangement joins TRBV12-3 or TRBV12-4 to TRBJ1-5; maybe TRBD1 (5 bases). The germline V and J ends were trimmed by 6 bases and 5 bases, with 17 bases remaining between them. This CDR3 is 15 amino acids long. The CDR3 DNA reads as TGTGCCAGCAGCCTGGGACCCAAAAACGATCAGCCCCAGCATTTT. The encoded protein is CASSLGPKNDQPQHF.

This clonotype was seen a few times. The chain uses TRBV20-1 and TRBJ1-2, with TRBD1 matching over 8 bases. CDR3 length: 16 residues. With 1 base clipped from V and 1 base from J, the junction kept 8 bases outside the gene matches. Germline V lookup: CDR1 DFQATT, CDR2 SNEGSKA (reference sequence). The CDR3 DNA reads TGCAGTGCTAGAGTTATGACGGACAGGGTTAACTATGGCTACACCTTC. The encoded protein is CSARVMTDRVNYGYTF.

J is TRBJ1-6 and V is TRBV7-2; D unclear. The germline gives CDR1 SGHTA, CDR2 FQGNSA. V was pared by 6 bases and J by 10 bases, with 25 bases between. This CDR3 has 17 residues. CDR3 sequence: CASSPSYLRVPQSPLHF. CDR3 DNA: TGTGCCAGCAGTCCGTCCTATTTAAGGGTCCCTCAGTCACCCCTCCACTTT.

Only one count was recorded for this clonotype. This chain links TRBV20-1 with TRBJ2-5, with 10 bases fitting TRBD1. Germline-derived CDR1 and CDR2 are DFQATT and SNEGSKA (reference sequence). The CDR3 has 14 amino acids. CDR3 DNA sequence: TGCAGCGCGATACGGACAGGGGGTGGGGAGACCCAGTACTTC. This codes for CSAIRTGGGETQYF.

This clonotype turned up a few times. The chain joins TRBV21-1 to TRBJ1-1; the listed D gene, TRBD1, was not tested against the DNA. TRBV21-1 is a pseudogene segment. The CDR3 runs 18 residues. This chain's CDR3 is CASSKALFRGQGRPGAFF. CDR3 DNA sequence: TGTGCCAGCAGCAAAGCGCTTTTTCGGGGACAGGGCCGTCCTGGAGCTTTCTTT.